These 14 T cell receptor beta chains originate from one sample sequenced in a study of Graves' ophthalmopathy and Graves' hyperthyroidism. As the template, RNA transcripts were used to amplify TCR beta CDR3 regions. RT-PCR in the first round used HTBI primers; a second-round multiplex PCR followed. TCRdb re-derived calls from the multiplex PCR reads in MiXCR, one entry per CDR3 protein. Of 620,000 or so distinct CDR3 sequences in the sample, about 20% were seen once. The sequenced sample was peripheral blood. These receptor sequences come from a woman between 18 and 29 years old with stable Graves' hyperthyroidism. Some clones in this sample may be carry-over from other donors' samples.

This clonotype was recorded many times. J is TRBJ1-6 and V is TRBV20-1; D ambiguous. Germline CDR1 DFQATT, CDR2 SNEGSKA (reference sequence). Trimming pared 3 bases from V and 10 bases from J, leaving 22 bases between. CDR3 length: 16 residues. The CDR3 here is CSASSSPAGYGSPLHF. The CDR3 DNA reads as TGCAGTGCTAGTTCGTCCCCAGCGGGGTACGGCTCACCCCTCCACTTT.

Many counts were recorded for this clonotype. The V call is TRBV30, the J call TRBJ1-6, with 12 bases aligning to TRBD1. CDR1 GTSNPN and CDR2 SVGIG come from the germline V gene (reference sequence). After removal of 2 bases from V and 9 bases from J, the junction contained 2 bases not matched to a gene. The CDR3 has 14 residues. This CDR3 is CAWSRDRGLSPLHF. CDR3 coding DNA: TGTGCCTGGAGTAGGGACAGGGGGCTTTCACCCCTCCACTTT.

This clonotype was observed many times. The V gene is TRBV28, the J gene TRBJ2-7; the match to TRBD2 covers 16 bases. With V trimmed by 4 bases and J by 2 bases, 8 bases remained unmatched. Germline CDR1 and CDR2: MDHEN and SYDVKM. The CDR3 is 18 amino acids. The CDR3 region has the DNA TGTGCCAGCAGTTCTTATAGGGGGACTAGCGGGAGGGCCTACGAGCAGTACTTC. Its protein is CASSSYRGTSGRAYEQYF.

This clonotype came up many times. The chain combines TRBV11-2 with TRBJ2-5; 15 nucleotides line up with TRBD2. CDR1 is SGHAT and CDR2 is FQNNGV in the germline V gene. The V and J ends lost 2 bases and 5 bases, in that order; junction bases with no gene match: 3. CDR3 size: 16 residues. The CDR3 DNA follows: TGTGCCAGCAGCTTAAAGGGACTAGCGGGAGGTGAGACCCAGTACTTC. Its protein product is CASSLKGLAGGETQYF.

This clonotype has more than one count but fewer than ten. The chain has TRBV19 and TRBJ1-3; D is unclear. The germline gives CDR1 LNHDA, CDR2 SQIVND (reference sequence). The V and J ends lost 3 bases and 0 bases respectively, with 15 bases between them. This CDR3 comprises 17 residues. The CDR3 nucleotides are TGTGCCAGTAGTATTGGGAGCTGGCGAAGCTCTGGAAACACCATATATTTT. Its translation is CASSIGSWRSSGNTIYF.

This clonotype was seen a handful of times. This rearrangement joins TRBV7-9 to TRBJ2-7, with TRBD2 matching 8 bases. Germline V gene data show CDR1 as SEHNR and CDR2 as FQNEAQ (reference sequence). The CDR3 is made up of 15 amino acids. The V and J ends lost 4 bases and 0 bases, in that order; junction bases with no gene match: 5. The CDR3 sequence: CASSSRSGDSYEQYF. The CDR3 DNA is TGTGCCAGCAGCTCGCGTAGCGGGGACTCCTACGAGCAGTACTTC.

The chain carries TRBV2 and TRBJ1-2; D is unresolved. Trimming pared 7 bases from V and 7 bases from J, leaving 19 bases between. In germline, CDR1 is SNHLY, CDR2 FYNNEI. The CDR3 loop spans 14 amino acids. The CDR3 loop reads CASTEGGLPSGYTF. CDR3 nucleotide sequence: TGTGCCAGCACCGAGGGTGGGTTACCTAGTGGCTACACCTTC.

This clonotype appeared once. The rearrangement links TRBV28 to TRBJ2-7; TRBD2 matches at 9 bases. The CDR3 is 16 amino acids. Germline-derived CDR1 and CDR2 are MDHEN and SYDVKM. Losses at the gene ends were 2 bases for V and 6 bases for J; bases not matched to a gene: 11. CDR3 DNA: TGTGCCAGCAGTTTAATCCTAGCGGGGTCTTTGGGCGAGCAGTACTTC. Translated, it gives CASSLILAGSLGEQYF.

This clonotype was seen at least ten times. This chain joins TRBV6-2 or TRBV6-3 and TRBJ2-5; TRBD2 agrees at 12 bases. From germline, CDR1 is MNHEY and CDR2 SVGEGT. The CDR3 is 15 residues long. V was clipped by 4 bases and J by 0 bases; unmatched bases: 0. The CDR3 is CASSSSGGDQETQYF. Here the CDR3 DNA reads TGTGCCAGCAGTTCTAGCGGGGGGGACCAAGAGACCCAGTACTTC.

J is TRBJ1-1 and V is TRBV27; TRBD1 matches 10 bases. The germline V gene has CDR1 MNHEY and CDR2 SMNVEV (reference sequence). V gave up 6 bases and J gave up 11 bases; unmatched junction bases: 12. The CDR3 has 14 amino acids. The CDR3 DNA is TGTGCCAGCAGCGAACAGGACAGGGGGTGGAAGGCTTTCTTT. Translation: CASSEQDRGWKAFF.

This clonotype was observed at least ten times. The V call is TRBV10-3, the J call TRBJ1-1, with D possibly being TRBD1 (5 bases). The CDR3 covers 14 residues. Germline V gene data show CDR1 as ENHRY and CDR2 as SYGVKD. V lost 10 bases, J lost 0 bases, and 15 bases lay in between. The CDR3 region has the DNA TGTGCCAACTGGGAGGGGCTCATGAACACTGAAGCTTTCTTT. Translating it yields CANWEGLMNTEAFF.

This clonotype has a handful of counts. J is TRBJ1-1 and V is TRBV7-9, with D unresolved. Trimming stripped 11 bases from V and 4 bases from J, with 17 bases between. CDR1 and CDR2 (germline): SEHNR, FQNEAQ (reference sequence). The CDR3 length is 13 residues. The CDR3 is CAGTGIRGTEAFF. The CDR3 region has the DNA TGTGCCGGAACCGGGATCCGAGGCACTGAAGCTTTCTTT.

There are many counts of this clonotype. V gene TRBV4-1 combines with J gene TRBJ1-6, with a weak D call TRBD1 (5 bases). Trimming removed 2 bases at V and 11 bases at J, with 19 bases between. This CDR3 has 16 amino acids. CDR1 and CDR2 (germline): MGHRA, YSYEKL. For the CDR3, the DNA is TGCGCCAGCAGCCAACTCCCTATCACAGGCGAGCCACCCCTCCACTTT. Translating it yields CASSQLPITGEPPLHF.

This clonotype came up a few times. The chain recombines TRBV6-1 with TRBJ2-5; the match to TRBD1 covers 9 bases. With 9 bases clipped from V and 5 bases from J, the junction kept 7 bases outside the gene matches. CDR1 is MNHNS, CDR2 SASEGT, per germline. This CDR3 has 13 residues. This CDR3 reads CASAGDRGETQYF. The CDR3 bases are TGTGCCAGTGCTGGAGACAGGGGGGAGACCCAGTACTTC.